A single sample gave rise to the 29 T cell receptor beta chains below, sequenced in a study of T cell responses to AZD1222 COVID-19 vaccine. Profiling relied on immunoSEQ multiplex PCR, and the TCRdb table lists in-frame clones only, not all of them. The table includes around 140,000 clones, roughly 92% detected once. The input for sequencing was peripheral blood, taken on day 0 of AZD1222 vaccination. The receptors stem from an adult in good health.

This rearrangement joins TRBV6-5 to TRBJ1-1; the D gene is possibly TRBD1 (6 bases). The V end was cut by 6 bases, the J end by 1 base, with 15 bases between. Germline loops: CDR1 MNHEY, CDR2 SVGAGI. The CDR3 loop spans 15 amino acids. The CDR3 reads CASSPLGGRNTEAFF. CDR3 sequence (DNA): TGTGCCAGCAGCCCCCTCGGGGGGCGGAACACTGAAGCTTTCTTT.

V is TRBV5-5 and J is TRBJ2-7; a weak D match, TRBD1 (5 bases). Germline-derived CDR1 and CDR2 are SGHKS and YYEKEE (reference sequence). This CDR3 region has 16 residues. Trimming cost V 1 base and J 3 bases, with 17 bases left between them. As DNA, the CDR3 is TGTGCCAGCAGCTTGAGTCCCGACAGTGGGAACTACGAGCAGTACTTC. This gives the protein CASSLSPDSGNYEQYF.

The chain links TRBV6-5 to TRBJ2-7; TRBD2 aligns across 10 bases. The CDR3 sequence is 15 residues long. Germline lookup yields CDR1 MNHEY and CDR2 SVGAGI. Unmatched junction bases numbered 1, after V lost 0 bases and J lost 2 bases. The CDR3, as DNA: TGTGCCAGCAGTTACTCGCTAGCGGGGGCCTACGAGCAGTACTTC. Residues: CASSYSLAGAYEQYF.

This chain joins TRBV12-5 and TRBJ1-1, with 8 bases that match TRBD1. This CDR3 is 15 amino acids long. Germline CDR1 is LGHNT and CDR2 is FRNRAP. V shed 4 bases, J shed 5 bases, and the junction held 9 bases outside the gene matches. The DNA for the CDR3 is TGTGCTAGTGGTTACCGGACAGGGCCTGTGACTGAAGCTTTCTTT. This sequence encodes CASGYRTGPVTEAFF.

CDR3 region: CASRSTNEKLFF. The CDR3 DNA reads TGTGCCAGCAGGTCTACTAATGAAAAACTGTTTTTT. The chain links TRBV7-8 to TRBJ1-4; no reliable D call. V lost 6 bases to trimming and J lost 2 bases, with 4 bases between them. In germline, CDR1 is SGHVS, CDR2 FQNEAQ. The CDR3 loop spans 12 amino acids.

This clone was observed a single time. This chain uses TRBV9 with TRBJ1-1; TRBD1 is a possible D gene (5 bases). There are 14 residues in the CDR3. The V and J ends lost 8 bases and 2 bases respectively, with 16 bases between them. In germline, CDR1 is SGDLS, CDR2 YYNGEE. CDR3 in amino acids: CASGYRRENTEAFF. DNA of the CDR3: TGTGCCAGTGGATACAGGAGGGAAAACACTGAAGCTTTCTTT.

The chain links TRBV19 to TRBJ2-3, with 9 bases aligning to TRBD2. This CDR3 contains 17 residues. The germline V gene encodes CDR1 LNHDA and CDR2 SQIVND (reference sequence). Trimming cost V 0 bases and J 2 bases; bases outside gene matches: 6. For the CDR3, the DNA is TGTGCCAGTAGTATAGATCGGGCTAGCGGGATCACAGATACGCAGTATTTT. Translating gives CASSIDRASGITDTQYF.

This clone was counted a single time. The chain employs TRBV28 and TRBJ2-1; D is possibly TRBD1 (5 bases). The CDR3 sequence is 13 residues long. V was pared by 3 bases and J by 6 bases, with 9 bases between. Per germline, CDR1 MDHEN and CDR2 SYDVKM. CDR3 sequence: CASSFDRANEQFF. DNA of the CDR3: TGTGCCAGCAGTTTCGACAGAGCCAATGAGCAGTTCTTC.

V is TRBV3-1 (or the pseudogene TRBV3-2) and J is TRBJ2-7; 13 nucleotides match TRBD2. The length of the CDR3 is 20 residues. Germline lookup yields CDR1 LGHDT and CDR2 YNNKEL (reference sequence). After removal of 0 bases from V and 7 bases from J, the junction contained 18 bases not matched to a gene. CDR3 DNA: TGTGCCAGCAGCCAAGATTGGATCCCGGGACTAGCGGGACCCGCGAGGGAGCAGTACTTC. Translating gives CASSQDWIPGLAGPAREQYF.

The chain combines TRBV6-5 with TRBJ2-3; D remains unclear. The V gene's germline CDR1 is MNHEY and CDR2 SVGAGI. The CDR3 consists of 13 residues. The V end lost 9 bases, the J end lost 2 bases, and 12 bases lay between the germline ends. The CDR3 loop is CASRHMNTDTQYF. The CDR3 region has the DNA TGTGCCAGTCGACACATGAACACAGATACGCAGTATTTT.

The chain combines TRBV19 with TRBJ1-1, with D hard to call. V lost 5 bases, J lost 0 bases, and 10 bases lay in between. The CDR3 extends over 14 amino acids. Germline V gene data show CDR1 as LNHDA and CDR2 as SQIVND (reference sequence). CDR3 nucleotides: TGTGCCAGTAGTCCCGGACCTCTGAACACTGAAGCTTTCTTT. This encodes CASSPGPLNTEAFF.

The CDR3 is CASRTPRGAANQPQHF. In DNA form, the CDR3 reads TGTGCCAGCAGGACTCCGAGGGGGGCGGCGAATCAGCCCCAGCATTTT. This chain uses TRBV28 with TRBJ1-5, with a weak D call TRBD1 (6 bases). V lost 6 bases and J 4 bases, leaving 19 bases between the germline ends. The V gene's germline CDR1 is MDHEN and CDR2 SYDVKM. The length of the CDR3 is 16 residues.

The chain employs TRBV6-4 and TRBJ2-5; a possible D gene is TRBD2 (6 bases). The germline V gene has CDR1 MRHNA and CDR2 SNTAGT. CDR3 length: 15 residues. Trimming cost V 4 bases and J 5 bases, with 17 bases left between them. The CDR3 region has the DNA TGTGCCAGCAGTGGCCCTAGCGCGGGGCGGGAGACCCAGTACTTC. Its protein product is CASSGPSAGRETQYF.

The V and J genes are TRBV9 and TRBJ1-3; D ambiguous. Germline CDR1 is SGDLS and CDR2 is YYNGEE. The CDR3 contains 17 residues. The V end lost 0 bases, the J end lost 0 bases, and 13 bases lay between the germline ends. The CDR3, as DNA: TGTGCCAGCAGCGTAGAGGTTTGGCAGGACTCTGGAAACACCATATATTTT. This encodes CASSVEVWQDSGNTIYF. The variable domain in full, completed from reference TRBV9 and TRBJ1-3, reads DSGVTQTPKHLITATGQRVTLRCSPRSGDLSVYWYQQSLDQGLQFLIQYYNGEERAKGNILERFSAQQFPDLHSELNLSSLELGDSALYFCASSVEVWQDSGNTIYFGEGSWLTVV.

CDR3 nucleotide sequence: TGTGCCTGTTCGAGGAGTGGTGAAAAACTGTTTTTT. Translation: CACSRSGEKLFF. V gene TRBV30 combines with J gene TRBJ1-4, with unresolved D. Trimming removed 6 bases from V and 7 bases from J, with 12 bases in between. The CDR3 covers 12 residues. The germline CDR1 and CDR2 sequences are GTSNPN and SVGIG (reference sequence).

With regard to this clone: A read error may account for a junction end that differs from germline. The chain has TRBV2 and TRBJ2-7, with 14 bases that match TRBD2. In germline, CDR1 is SNHLY, CDR2 FYNNEI. The CDR3 covers 15 residues. The CDR3 coding sequence is TGTGCCAGCAGGGAAGGACTAGCGGGGGGTTACGAGCAGTACTTC. Protein product: CASREGLAGGYEQYF.

The chain uses TRBV4-1 and TRBJ1-1; 8 nucleotides line up with TRBD1. Trimming at V came to 3 bases and at J to 1 base, leaving 4 bases not matched to a gene. Germline CDR1 and CDR2: MGHRA and YSYEKL. This CDR3 has 15 amino acids. CDR3 in amino acids: CASSHQGAANTEAFF. CDR3 bases: TGCGCCAGCAGCCATCAGGGGGCGGCGAACACTGAAGCTTTCTTT.

V and J are TRBV5-5 and TRBJ2-1; 9 nucleotides line up with TRBD2. This CDR3 spans 14 amino acids. After removal of 6 bases from V and 4 bases from J, the junction contained 5 bases not matched to a gene. Per germline, CDR1 SGHKS and CDR2 YYEKEE (reference sequence). The CDR3 spells CASTWREGYNEQFF. CDR3 sequence (DNA): TGTGCCAGCACATGGCGGGAGGGATACAATGAGCAGTTCTTC.

CDR3 amino acids: CASSPRGVYEQYF. CDR3 in DNA: TGTGCCAGCAGCCCGCGGGGTGTCTACGAGCAGTACTTC. V gene TRBV12-3 or TRBV12-4 combines with J gene TRBJ2-7; TRBD2 is a possible D gene (6 bases). The CDR3 is 13 residues long. V was shortened by 6 bases and J by 3 bases, with 12 bases between the two germline ends.

The DNA of the CDR3 is TGTGCCAGCGAAAAAGCAGGGGGCTTAGTCCCCAATGAGCAGTTCTTC. Encoded protein: CASEKAGGLVPNEQFF. The V gene is TRBV27, the J gene TRBJ2-1; 8 nucleotides line up with TRBD1. Germline V CDR1 and CDR2: MNHEY, SMNVEV (reference sequence). V gave up 8 bases and J gave up 6 bases; unmatched junction bases: 15. The CDR3 sequence is 16 residues long.

CDR3 region: CASSIPGPGGGELFF. The CDR3 DNA reads TGTGCCAGTAGTATCCCTGGACCCGGAGGAGGGGAGCTGTTTTTT. The chain has TRBV19 and TRBJ2-2; a weak D match, TRBD2 (5 bases). The V end was cut by 3 bases, the J end by 8 bases, with 16 bases between. The CDR3 length is 15 residues. CDR1 is LNHDA, CDR2 SQIVND, per germline (reference sequence). The full variable domain, rest sourced from reference TRBV19 and TRBJ2-2, is DGGITQSPKYLFRKEGQNVTLSCEQNLNHDAMYWYRQDPGQGLRLIYYSQIVNDFQKGDIAEGYSVSREKKESFPLTVTSAQKNPTAFYLCASSIPGPGGGELFFGEGSRLTVL.

This rearrangement joins TRBV5-1 to TRBJ1-2, with a tentative D call TRBD1 (5 bases). The CDR3 spans 14 residues. Trimming shortened V by 0 bases and J by 2 bases, and 8 bases separated the two germline ends. Germline V lookup: CDR1 SGHRS, CDR2 YFSETQ. The CDR3 coding sequence is TGCGCCAGCAGCTTGGACGACAGAAACTATGGCTACACCTTC. The encoded protein is CASSLDDRNYGYTF.

The V and J genes are TRBV9 and TRBJ1-1; 11 nucleotides match TRBD1. The CDR3 has 15 residues. J lost 6 bases, V lost 3 bases, and 7 bases had no gene match. Germline V lookup: CDR1 SGDLS, CDR2 YYNGEE. CDR3 DNA sequence: TGTGCCAGCAGCGGCGGGACAGGGGGAAACGCTGAAGCTTTCTTT. Protein sequence: CASSGGTGGNAEAFF.

This clone appeared a few times. The chain recombines TRBV29-1 with TRBJ1-1, with D uncertain. The V end was cut by 0 bases, the J end by 6 bases, with 5 bases between. CDR3 length equals 11 residues. Looked up from germline, CDR1 is SQVTM and CDR2 is ANQGSEA. CDR3 in amino acids: CSVEDSAEAFF. CDR3 sequence (DNA): TGCAGCGTTGAAGACAGCGCTGAAGCTTTCTTT.

CDR3 coding DNA: TGCGCCAGCAGACGGGGTTGGGGACTTAATCAGCCCCAGCATTTT. It encodes CASRRGWGLNQPQHF. J is TRBJ1-5 and V is TRBV10-1; D perhaps matches TRBD1 (5 bases). The CDR3 sequence is 15 residues long. The germline V gene has CDR1 WNHNN and CDR2 SYGVQD (reference sequence). V lost 6 bases and J 4 bases, leaving 16 bases between the germline ends.

The chain combines TRBV9 with TRBJ1-2; D unresolved. CDR1 SGDLS and CDR2 YYNGEE come from the germline V gene. This CDR3 region has 14 residues. The V gene lost 0 bases and the J gene lost 4 bases, with 10 bases spanning the gap. The CDR3 nucleotides are TGTGCCAGCAGCGTAGGGGAGGGCCTCTATGGCTACACCTTC. It yields the protein CASSVGEGLYGYTF.

The V call is TRBV12-3 or TRBV12-4, the J call TRBJ1-1; D remains unclear. Trimming took off 4 bases at V and 3 bases at J, with 6 bases between the two ends. This CDR3 contains 12 residues. CDR3 region: CASSSSDTEAFF. CDR3 DNA sequence: TGTGCCAGCAGTTCTTCTGACACTGAAGCTTTCTTT.

V and J are TRBV20-1 and TRBJ2-1; D is ambiguous. This CDR3 spans 10 amino acids. Germline-derived CDR1 and CDR2 are DFQATT and SNEGSKA (reference sequence). CDR3 coding DNA: TGCAGCCTCTCTGACAATGAGCAGTTCTTC. Its protein is CSLSDNEQFF.

This chain uses TRBV6-6 with TRBJ1-6; D not certain. The CDR3 is 13 amino acids. The germline V and J ends were trimmed by 10 bases and 7 bases, with 14 bases remaining between them. Germline V gives CDR1 MNHNY, CDR2 SVGAGI (reference sequence). The CDR3 DNA reads TGTGCCACCACCCCGGCCGAAAATTCACCCCTCCACTTT. Protein product: CATTPAENSPLHF.